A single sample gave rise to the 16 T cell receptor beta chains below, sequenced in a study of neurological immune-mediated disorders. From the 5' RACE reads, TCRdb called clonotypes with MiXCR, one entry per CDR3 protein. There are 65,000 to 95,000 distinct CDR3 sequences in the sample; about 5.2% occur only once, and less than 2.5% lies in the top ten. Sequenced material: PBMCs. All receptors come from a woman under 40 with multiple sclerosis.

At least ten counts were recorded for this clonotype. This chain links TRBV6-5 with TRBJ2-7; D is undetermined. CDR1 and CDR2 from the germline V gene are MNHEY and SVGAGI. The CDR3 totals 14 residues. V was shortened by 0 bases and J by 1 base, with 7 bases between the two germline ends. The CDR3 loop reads CASSYSFGSYEQYF. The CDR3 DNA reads TGTGCCAGCAGTTACTCGTTCGGATCCTACGAGCAGTACTTC.

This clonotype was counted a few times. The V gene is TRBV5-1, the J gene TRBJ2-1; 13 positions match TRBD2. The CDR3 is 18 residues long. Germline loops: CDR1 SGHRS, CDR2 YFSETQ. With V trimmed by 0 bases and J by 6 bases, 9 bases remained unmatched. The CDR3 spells CASSLAGTSGTRSNEQFF. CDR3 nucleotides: TGCGCCAGCAGCTTGGCCGGGACTAGCGGGACACGGTCCAATGAGCAGTTCTTC. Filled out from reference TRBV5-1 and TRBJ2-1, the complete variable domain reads KAGVTQTPRYLIKTRGQQVTLSCSPISGHRSVSWYQQTPGQGLQFLFEYFSETQRNKGNFPGRFSGRQFSNSRSEMNVSTLELGDSALYLCASSLAGTSGTRSNEQFFGPGTRLTVL.

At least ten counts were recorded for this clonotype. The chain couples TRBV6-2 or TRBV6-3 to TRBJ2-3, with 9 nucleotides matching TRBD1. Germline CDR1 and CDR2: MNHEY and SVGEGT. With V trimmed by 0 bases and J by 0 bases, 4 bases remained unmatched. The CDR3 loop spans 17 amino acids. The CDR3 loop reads CASSYSQQGASTDTQYF. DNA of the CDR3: TGTGCCAGCAGTTACTCGCAACAGGGGGCAAGCACAGATACGCAGTATTTT.

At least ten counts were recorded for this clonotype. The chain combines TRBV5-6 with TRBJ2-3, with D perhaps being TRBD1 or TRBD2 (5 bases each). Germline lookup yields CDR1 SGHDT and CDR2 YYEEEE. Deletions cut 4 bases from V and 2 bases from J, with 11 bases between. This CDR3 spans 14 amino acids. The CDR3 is CASSLGRVTDTQYF. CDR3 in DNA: TGTGCCAGCAGCCTGGGACGGGTCACAGATACGCAGTATTTT.

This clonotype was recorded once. The CDR3 nucleotides read TGCGCCAGCAGTCGCCGCGTCGGACAGGGTTTAAAACTGTTTTTT. Encoded protein: CASSRRVGQGLKLFF. V gene TRBV5-1 combines with J gene TRBJ1-4, with TRBD1 identical over 8 bases. Germline assignment: CDR1 SGHRS and CDR2 YFSETQ. V lost 5 bases, J lost 10 bases, and 13 bases stayed unmatched. The CDR3 covers 15 residues.

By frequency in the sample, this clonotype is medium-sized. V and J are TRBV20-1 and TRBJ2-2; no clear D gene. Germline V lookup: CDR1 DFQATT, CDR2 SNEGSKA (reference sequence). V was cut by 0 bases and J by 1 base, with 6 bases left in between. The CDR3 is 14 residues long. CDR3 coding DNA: TGCAGTGCTAGAGATTCAGAGAACACCGGGGAGCTGTTTTTT. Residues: CSARDSENTGELFF.

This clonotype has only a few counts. The CDR3 reads CASSVGTSGGNEQFF. The CDR3 coding sequence is TGTGCCAGCAGCGTAGGGACTAGCGGGGGTAATGAGCAGTTCTTC. The chain recombines TRBV9 with TRBJ2-1; 13 nucleotides line up with TRBD2. Germline V gene lookup returns CDR1 SGDLS and CDR2 YYNGEE. The CDR3 covers 15 residues. The V segment lost 0 bases and the J segment 7 bases; nucleotides outside the gene matches: 1.

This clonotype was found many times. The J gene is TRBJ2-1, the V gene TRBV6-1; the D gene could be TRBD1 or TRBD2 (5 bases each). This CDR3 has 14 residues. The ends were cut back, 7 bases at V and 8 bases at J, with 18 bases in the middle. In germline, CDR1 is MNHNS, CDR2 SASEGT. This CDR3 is CASNPGPGRDEQFF. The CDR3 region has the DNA TGTGCCAGCAACCCGGGACCCGGCCGGGATGAGCAGTTCTTC.

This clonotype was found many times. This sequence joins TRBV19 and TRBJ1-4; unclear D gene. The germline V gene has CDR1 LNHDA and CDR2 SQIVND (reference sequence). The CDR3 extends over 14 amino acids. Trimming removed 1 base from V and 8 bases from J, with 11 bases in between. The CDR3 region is CASSIGPLGEKLFF. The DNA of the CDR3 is TGTGCCAGTAGTATAGGACCGCTTGGAGAAAAACTGTTTTTT.

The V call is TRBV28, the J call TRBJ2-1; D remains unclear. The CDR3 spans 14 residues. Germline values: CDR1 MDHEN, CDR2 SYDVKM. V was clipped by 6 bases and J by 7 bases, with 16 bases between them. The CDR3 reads CASSPTWQGNEQFF. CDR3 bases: TGTGCCAGCAGCCCGACCTGGCAAGGGAATGAGCAGTTCTTC.

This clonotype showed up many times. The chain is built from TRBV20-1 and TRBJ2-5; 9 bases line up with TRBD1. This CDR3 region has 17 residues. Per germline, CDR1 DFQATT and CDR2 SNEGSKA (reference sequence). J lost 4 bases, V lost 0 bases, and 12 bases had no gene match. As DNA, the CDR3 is TGCAGTGCTAGAGACCCCAGGGGGACAGGGTTGCTAGAGACCCAGTACTTC. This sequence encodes CSARDPRGTGLLETQYF.

DNA of the CDR3: TGTGCCACCAGCAAGGGGTTTAATGAAAAACTGTTTTTT. It is translated as CATSKGFNEKLFF. The V and J genes are TRBV15 and TRBJ1-4; possible D gene TRBD1, 5 bases. The germline V gene encodes CDR1 LNHNV and CDR2 YYDKDF (reference sequence). Between the trimmed V and J ends, which lost 4 bases and 4 bases, there was a span of 7 bases. The CDR3 totals 13 residues.

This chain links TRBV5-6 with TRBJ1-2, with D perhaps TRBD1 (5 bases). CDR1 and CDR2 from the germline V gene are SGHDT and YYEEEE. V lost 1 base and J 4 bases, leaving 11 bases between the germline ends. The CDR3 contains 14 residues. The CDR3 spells CASSLSGSSYGYTF. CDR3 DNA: TGTGCCAGCAGCTTGTCAGGGTCGTCCTATGGCTACACCTTC. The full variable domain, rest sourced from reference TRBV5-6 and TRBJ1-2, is DAGVTQSPTHLIKTRGQQVTLRCSPKSGHDTVSWYQQALGQGPQFIFQYYEEEERQRGNFPDRFSGHQFPNYSSELNVNALLLGDSALYLCASSLSGSSYGYTFGSGTRLTVV.

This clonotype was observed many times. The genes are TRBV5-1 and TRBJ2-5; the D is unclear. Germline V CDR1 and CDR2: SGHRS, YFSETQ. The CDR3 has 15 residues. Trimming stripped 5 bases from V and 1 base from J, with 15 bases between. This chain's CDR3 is CASSSGYRLQETQYF. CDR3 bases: TGCGCCAGCAGTTCTGGGTACCGTCTCCAAGAGACCCAGTACTTC. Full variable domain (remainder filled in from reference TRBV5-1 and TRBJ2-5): KAGVTQTPRYLIKTRGQQVTLSCSPISGHRSVSWYQQTPGQGLQFLFEYFSETQRNKGNFPGRFSGRQFSNSRSEMNVSTLELGDSALYLCASSSGYRLQETQYFGPGTRLLVL.

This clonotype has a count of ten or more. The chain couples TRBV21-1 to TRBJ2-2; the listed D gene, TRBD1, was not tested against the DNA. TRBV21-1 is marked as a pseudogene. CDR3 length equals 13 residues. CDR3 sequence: CASKRGNTGELFF. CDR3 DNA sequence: TGTGCCAGCAAAAGGGGGAACACCGGGGAGCTGTTTTTT.

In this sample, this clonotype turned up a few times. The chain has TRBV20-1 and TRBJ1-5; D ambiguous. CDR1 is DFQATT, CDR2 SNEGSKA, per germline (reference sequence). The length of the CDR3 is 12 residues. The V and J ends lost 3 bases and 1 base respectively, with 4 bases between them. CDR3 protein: CSASSSNQPQHF. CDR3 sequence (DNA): TGCAGTGCTAGCTCCAGCAATCAGCCCCAGCATTTT.